These 12 T cell receptor beta chains originate from one sample sequenced in a study of response to subunit inactivated influenza vaccine. TCRdb passed the RT-PCR reads through MiXCR, listing each CDR3 protein once. The table shows more than 550,000 distinct CDR3 sequences, with roughly 10% occurring only once. Here the sequenced sample was PBMCs from blood, taken on the day of vaccination. Source of these receptors: a man aged 50 or older who received an inactivated influenza vaccine.

The chain is built from TRBV12-3 or TRBV12-4 and TRBJ2-7; TRBD2 is a possible D gene (5 bases). Trimming cost V 2 bases and J 7 bases, with 12 bases left between them. This CDR3 spans 13 amino acids. The CDR3 loop reads CASSLRRVREQYF. CDR3 DNA sequence: TGTGCCAGCAGTTTAAGGCGGGTTAGGGAGCAGTACTTC.

This clonotype was counted only a few times. This chain uses TRBV9 with TRBJ1-6, with no clear D. V lost 0 bases and J 9 bases, leaving 13 bases between the germline ends. The CDR3 runs to 15 residues. Germline-derived CDR1 and CDR2 are SGDLS and YYNGEE. The CDR3 DNA is TGTGCCAGCAGCGTAGGGGAGGGTGCCACTTCACCCCTCCACTTT. Protein sequence: CASSVGEGATSPLHF.

The CDR3 protein is CSAGLRAQRQFF. The CDR3 DNA sequence: TGCAGTGCTGGATTACGGGCCCAAAGGCAGTTCTTC. This chain connects TRBV20-1 to TRBJ2-1, with no clear D. The germline CDR1 and CDR2 sequences are DFQATT and SNEGSKA (reference sequence). V shed 5 bases and J shed 12 bases, with 17 bases lying between them. This CDR3 has 12 amino acids.

This clonotype was observed a few times. The genes are TRBV20-1 and TRBJ1-5, with D possibly matching TRBD1 (5 bases). Looked up from germline, CDR1 is DFQATT and CDR2 is SNEGSKA (reference sequence). V was pared by 0 bases and J by 0 bases, with 12 bases between. CDR3 size: 16 residues. DNA of the CDR3: TGCAGTGCTAGAGATTTTTCGGGGGATAGCAATCAGCCCCAGCATTTT. Translating gives CSARDFSGDSNQPQHF.

In nucleotides, the CDR3 is TGTGCCAGCAGCTTCTCATCGACTGAGAACACTGAAGCTTTCTTT. The encoded protein is CASSFSSTENTEAFF. The J gene is TRBJ1-1, the V gene TRBV5-5; no definite D call. Germline V gene sequence: CDR1 SGHKS, CDR2 YYEKEE (reference sequence). With 2 bases removed from V and 1 base from J, the gap between germline ends came to 12 bases. This CDR3 comprises 15 residues. The entire variable domain, with the rest obtained from reference TRBV5-5 and TRBJ1-1, is as follows: DAGVTQSPTHLIKTRGQQVTLRCSPISGHKSVSWYQQVLGQGPQFIFQYYEKEERGRGNFPDRFSARQFPNYSSELNVNALLLGDSALYLCASSFSSTENTEAFFGQGTRLTVV.

The chain carries TRBV11-2 and TRBJ2-5, with D perhaps assigned TRBD1 or TRBD2 (5 bases each). The V end was cut by 5 bases, the J end by 2 bases, with 21 bases between. CDR3 length equals 17 residues. The germline V gene has CDR1 SGHAT and CDR2 FQNNGV. In nucleotides, the CDR3 is TGTGCCAGCAGCCGTTCATGGGGACCGATGCTTCAAGAGACCCAGTACTTC. The encoded protein is CASSRSWGPMLQETQYF.

The chain joins TRBV13 to TRBJ1-2; no reliable D call. V shed 5 bases and J shed 3 bases, with 13 bases lying between them. This CDR3 is built from 14 residues. The germline V gene encodes CDR1 PRHDT and CDR2 FYEKMQ (reference sequence). Here the CDR3 DNA reads TGTGCCAGCAGCCTCAGGAGGGTGGACTATGGCTACACCTTC. As protein: CASSLRRVDYGYTF.

This clonotype has a count of ten or more. The chain combines TRBV27 with TRBJ2-5; D ambiguous. The CDR3 runs to 12 residues. CDR1 and CDR2 from the germline V gene are MNHEY and SMNVEV (reference sequence). Trimming cost V 6 bases and J 5 bases, with 10 bases left between them. The CDR3 nucleotides are TGTGCCAGCAGCTCCGGGTTGGAGACCCAGTACTTC. As protein: CASSSGLETQYF.

The gene calls are TRBV20-1 and TRBJ2-1; TRBD2 aligns across 8 bases. The CDR3 runs 14 residues. Germline loops: CDR1 DFQATT, CDR2 SNEGSKA (reference sequence). The V and J ends lost 3 bases and 4 bases, in that order; junction bases with no gene match: 5. The CDR3 reads CSASSTSVYNEQFF. The CDR3 nucleotides read TGCAGTGCTAGCTCGACTAGCGTTTACAATGAGCAGTTCTTC.

The chain combines TRBV6-5 with TRBJ1-2, with D hard to call. CDR3 length equals 15 residues. Trimming stripped 0 bases from V and 5 bases from J, with 13 bases between. CDR1 and CDR2 (germline): MNHEY, SVGAGI. CDR3: CASSYSPVTPYGYTF. CDR3 coding DNA: TGTGCCAGCAGTTACTCGCCCGTAACCCCGTATGGCTACACCTTC.

This clonotype was seen more than once but under ten times. The chain employs TRBV7-2 and TRBJ2-7, with 15 bases that match TRBD2. Trimming removed 6 bases from V and 0 bases from J; junction bases left unmatched: 6. The CDR3 covers 17 residues. Germline CDR1 reads SGHTA; CDR2 reads FQGNSA. CDR3 in DNA: TGTGCCAGCAGGTGGACTAGCGGGGGGGCAAGCTCCTACGAGCAGTACTTC. Translated, it gives CASRWTSGGASSYEQYF.

This clonotype was detected once. V gene TRBV20-1 combines with J gene TRBJ2-5, with 8 nucleotides matching TRBD1. V trimming: 2 bases; J trimming: 5 bases; junction bases outside the gene matches: 10. In germline, CDR1 is DFQATT, CDR2 SNEGSKA (reference sequence). The CDR3 sequence is 15 residues long. As DNA, the CDR3 is TGCAGTGCTAGAAGATCCCAGGGGGCAGGGGAGACCCAGTACTTC. Protein product: CSARRSQGAGETQYF.